This T cell receptor (beta chain) was identified during a study of T cells in Graves' hyperthyroidism and ophthalmopathy. Overall study: Prior to any treatment, at the point of initial diagnosis, peripheral blood was collected.

This clonotype appeared many times. The length of the CDR3 is 14 residues. Trimming took off 6 bases at V and 5 bases at J, with 15 bases between the two ends. Across 18 months, stable Graves' hyperthyroidism was marked by no progression to ophthalmopathy. The authors obtained PBMCs from more than 8 ml of fresh peripheral blood. The TCR beta CDR3 regions underwent amplification using RNA transcripts as the source. The TCR CDR3 first-round RT-PCR relied on the HTBI primer set. TCRdb ran MiXCR on the multiplex PCR reads and lists one entry per CDR3 protein. This table has around 350,000 distinct CDR3 sequences, under 20% appearing once.

The chain combines TRBV12-3 or TRBV12-4 with TRBJ2-3; D assignment may be TRBD1 or TRBD2 (5 bases each). This sequence originates from a woman between 18 and 29 years old with Graves' hyperthyroidism. The sample consisted of blood. CDR3 in DNA: TGTGCCAGCAGCTCGGGACCAGGGCGAGATACGCAGTATTTT. Protein sequence: CASSSGPGRDTQYF.